Sequencing of this T cell receptor beta chain was carried out in a study of blood T cell repertoires in COVID-19. Study at large: Sites in the United States, Italy and Spain provided acute and convalescent COVID-19 samples.

As processed by the authors: Reference gene primer amplification gave estimated nucleated cell counts. Only in-frame clones appear in the TCRdb table, and some are missing; sequencing was by immunoSEQ multiplex PCR. V, J and clone size are taken as reported in that table, and D and trimming were inferred from the DNA itself. The profile shows fewer than 250,000 clones, roughly 84% of them singletons. Allocation to cohorts depended on clinical history reported by the participants. The germline CDR1 and CDR2 sequences are SGHRS and YFSETQ. With 3 bases clipped from V and 0 bases from J, the junction kept 5 bases outside the gene matches. This CDR3 region has 15 residues.

The receptor's source is a woman aged 25 to 45 who had been exposed to COVID-19. Sequencing was carried out using PBMCs or T cells enriched from blood (not recorded which). This chain links TRBV5-1 with TRBJ1-2; 7 bases are a match to TRBD1. The CDR3 is CASSSGQAANYGYTF. The CDR3 nucleotides read TGCGCCAGCAGCTCCGGACAGGCCGCTAACTATGGCTACACCTTC.